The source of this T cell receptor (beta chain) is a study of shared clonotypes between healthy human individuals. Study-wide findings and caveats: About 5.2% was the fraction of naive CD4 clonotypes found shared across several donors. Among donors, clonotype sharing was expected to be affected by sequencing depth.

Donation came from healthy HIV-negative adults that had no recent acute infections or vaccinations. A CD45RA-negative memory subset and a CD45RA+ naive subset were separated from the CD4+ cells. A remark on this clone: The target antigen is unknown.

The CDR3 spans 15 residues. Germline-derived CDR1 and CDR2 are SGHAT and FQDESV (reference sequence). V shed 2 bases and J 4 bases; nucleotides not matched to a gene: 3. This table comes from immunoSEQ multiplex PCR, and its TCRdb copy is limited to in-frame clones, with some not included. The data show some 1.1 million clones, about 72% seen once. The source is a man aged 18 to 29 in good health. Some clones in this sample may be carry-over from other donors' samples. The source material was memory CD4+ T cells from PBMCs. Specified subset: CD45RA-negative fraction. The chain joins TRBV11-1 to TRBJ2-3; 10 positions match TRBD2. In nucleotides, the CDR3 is TGTGCCAGCAGCTTACAAGCGGGAGGGCCAGATACGCAGTATTTT. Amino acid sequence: CASSLQAGGPDTQYF.